Shown below are 13 T cell receptor beta chains from a single sample sequenced in a study of blood T cell repertoires in COVID-19. The repertoire was sequenced with immunoSEQ multiplex PCR; TCRdb's copy has only in-frame clones and lacks some. Found here are around 220,000 clones, around 87% of them singletons; the top ten hold under 6.5%. Sequencing input: PBMCs or T cells enriched from blood (not recorded which). Receptors originate from a woman aged 30 to 39 with acute COVID-19.

V usage is TRBV28 and J usage is TRBJ1-4, with unresolved D. Deletions cut 3 bases from V and 5 bases from J, with 7 bases between. The CDR3 length is 13 residues. From germline, CDR1 is MDHEN and CDR2 SYDVKM. CDR3 sequence reads: CASSFGENEKLFF. For the CDR3, the DNA is TGTGCCAGCAGTTTTGGGGAGAATGAAAAACTGTTTTTT.

The chain links TRBV28 to TRBJ2-7; 8 bases map to TRBD2. Germline loops: CDR1 MDHEN, CDR2 SYDVKM. This CDR3 spans 13 amino acids. V lost 8 bases to trimming and J lost 4 bases; unmatched junction nucleotides: 7. CDR3 loop: CASHRAGGYEQYF. The CDR3 nucleotides are TGTGCCAGCCATCGTGCGGGGGGTTACGAGCAGTACTTC.

The CDR3, as DNA: TGTGCCAGCAGCTTAGTGCCTAGCGGGAGTTCCGCCTCTTACAATGAGCAGTTCTTC. Amino acids: CASSLVPSGSSASYNEQFF. The V gene is TRBV7-3, the J gene TRBJ2-1; TRBD2 aligns across 10 bases. Germline assignment: CDR1 SGHTA and CDR2 FQGTGA. CDR3 size: 19 residues. The J segment lost 4 bases and the V segment lost 2 bases, leaving 14 bases of the junction unmatched.

The chain has TRBV18 and TRBJ1-2; D is undetermined. Between the trimmed V and J ends, which lost 5 bases and 0 bases, there was a span of 4 bases. Germline V gene lookup returns CDR1 KGHSH and CDR2 LQKENI. CDR3 length: 12 residues. The CDR3 nucleotides read TGTGCCAGCTCAGGAGCTAACTATGGCTACACCTTC. This codes for CASSGANYGYTF.

The chain links TRBV12-5 to TRBJ2-5; 7 bases align to TRBD2. The CDR3 covers 15 residues. V gave up 0 bases and J gave up 3 bases; unmatched junction bases: 4. Germline lookup yields CDR1 LGHNT and CDR2 FRNRAP. The chain's CDR3 is CASGLVNRGEETQYF. CDR3 bases: TGTGCTAGTGGTTTGGTAAATCGGGGGGAAGAGACCCAGTACTTC.

The chain joins TRBV30 to TRBJ2-3, with D possibly being TRBD1 (6 bases). The CDR3 runs 13 residues. Germline CDR1 GTSNPN, CDR2 SVGIG (reference sequence). Trimming removed 2 bases at V and 0 bases at J, with 6 bases between. Here the CDR3 DNA reads TGTGCCTGGAGTAGGGGGAGCACAGATACGCAGTATTTT. This sequence encodes CAWSRGSTDTQYF.

V is TRBV9 and J is TRBJ2-5, with 8 bases fitting TRBD2. The V gene's germline CDR1 is SGDLS and CDR2 YYNGEE. The CDR3 is 17 residues long. V lost 0 bases and J lost 1; bases outside the gene matches: 8. The CDR3 reads CASSVAGVAGSQETQYF. In DNA form, the CDR3 reads TGTGCCAGCAGCGTAGCTGGGGTAGCGGGGTCCCAAGAGACCCAGTACTTC.

V and J are TRBV19 and TRBJ1-2; no clear D gene. The germline V gene has CDR1 LNHDA and CDR2 SQIVND (reference sequence). Between the trimmed V and J ends, which lost 2 bases and 2 bases, there was a span of 6 bases. The CDR3 covers 13 residues. As DNA, the CDR3 is TGTGCCAGTAGTATACGTGAGAACTATGGCTACACCTTC. This sequence encodes CASSIRENYGYTF.

This clone came up once. The chain recombines TRBV6-5 with TRBJ2-7, with 8 bases identical to TRBD2. The CDR3 is made up of 15 amino acids. Germline V gene data show CDR1 as MNHEY and CDR2 as SVGAGI. V shed 7 bases, J shed 2 bases, and the junction held 10 bases outside the gene matches. CDR3 bases: TGTGCCAGCAATAATATCGGGACTAGGACCTACGAGCAGTACTTC. Residues: CASNNIGTRTYEQYF.

For this clone: Other DNA sequences in this sample translate to the same CDR3. CDR3 DNA sequence: TGTGCCAGCAGTAATTATTACGAGCAGTACTTC. Residues: CASSNYYEQYF. The chain carries TRBV28 and TRBJ2-7; D is ambiguous. CDR3 length: 11 amino acids. Germline values: CDR1 MDHEN, CDR2 SYDVKM. V lost 5 bases, J lost 4 bases, and 6 bases lay in between.

CDR3 in DNA: TGCGCCAGCAGCTTAACCATAAGGGGCGACGGCTACACCTTC. Encoded protein: CASSLTIRGDGYTF. This chain joins TRBV5-1 and TRBJ1-2; D perhaps matches TRBD1 (5 bases). Trimming took off 2 bases at V and 8 bases at J, with 16 bases between the two ends. The CDR3 sequence is 14 residues long. Germline lookup yields CDR1 SGHRS and CDR2 YFSETQ.

V and J are TRBV19 and TRBJ2-3, with TRBD2 identical over 11 bases. This CDR3 comprises 15 residues. V was pared by 2 bases and J by 6 bases, with 4 bases of the junction left unmatched. Per the germline V gene, CDR1 is LNHDA and CDR2 is SQIVND (reference sequence). CDR3 nucleotide sequence: TGTGCCAGTAGTATAACTAGCGGGGGCGCGGATACGCAGTATTTT. Translated: CASSITSGGADTQYF.

The chain joins TRBV19 to TRBJ2-2; D remains ambiguous. The germline V gene encodes CDR1 LNHDA and CDR2 SQIVND (reference sequence). V lost 5 bases to trimming and J lost 5 bases, with 15 bases between them. This CDR3 has 15 residues. The CDR3 bases are TGTGCCAGTAGTCCCCGCGAGCGACGGACCGGGGAGCTGTTTTTT. Translation gives CASSPRERRTGELFF.